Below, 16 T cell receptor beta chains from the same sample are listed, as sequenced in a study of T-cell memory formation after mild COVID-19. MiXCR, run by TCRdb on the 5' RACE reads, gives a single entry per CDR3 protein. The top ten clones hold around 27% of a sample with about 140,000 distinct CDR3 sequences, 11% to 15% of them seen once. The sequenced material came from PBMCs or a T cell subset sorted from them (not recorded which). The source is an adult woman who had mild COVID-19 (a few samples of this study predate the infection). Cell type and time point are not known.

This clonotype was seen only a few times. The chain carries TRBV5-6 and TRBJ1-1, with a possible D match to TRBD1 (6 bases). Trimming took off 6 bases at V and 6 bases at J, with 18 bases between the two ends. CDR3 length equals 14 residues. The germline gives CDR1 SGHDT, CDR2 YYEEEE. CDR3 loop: CASTQGGASPEAFF. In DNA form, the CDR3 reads TGTGCCAGCACCCAAGGGGGGGCTAGCCCTGAAGCTTTCTTT.

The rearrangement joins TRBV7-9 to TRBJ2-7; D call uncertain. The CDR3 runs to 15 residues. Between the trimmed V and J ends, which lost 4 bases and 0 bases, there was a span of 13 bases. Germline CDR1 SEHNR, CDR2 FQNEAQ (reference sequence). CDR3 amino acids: CASSSLTAFSYEQYF. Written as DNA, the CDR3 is TGTGCCAGCAGCTCCCTTACAGCGTTCTCCTACGAGCAGTACTTC. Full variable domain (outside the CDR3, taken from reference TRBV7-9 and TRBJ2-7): DTGVSQNPRHKITKRGQNVTFRCDPISEHNRLYWYRQTLGQGPEFLTYFQNEAQLEKSRLLSDRFSAERPKGSFSTLEIQRTEQGDSAMYLCASSSLTAFSYEQYFGPGTRLTVT.

The CDR3 region is CASRDTGGGWLDEAFF. The CDR3 DNA sequence: TGTGCCAGCAGGGACACAGGGGGGGGCTGGTTGGATGAAGCTTTCTTT. V is TRBV2 and J is TRBJ1-1; 8 bases are shared with TRBD1. Looked up from germline, CDR1 is SNHLY and CDR2 is FYNNEI. V trimming: 6 bases; J trimming: 7 bases; junction bases outside the gene matches: 16. The CDR3 is made up of 16 amino acids.

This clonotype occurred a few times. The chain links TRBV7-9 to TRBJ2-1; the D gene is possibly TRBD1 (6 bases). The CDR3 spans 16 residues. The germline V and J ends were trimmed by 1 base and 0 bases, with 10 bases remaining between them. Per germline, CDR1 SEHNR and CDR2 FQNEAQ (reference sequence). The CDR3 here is CASSLGQVGSYNEQFF. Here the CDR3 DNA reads TGTGCCAGCAGCTTAGGACAGGTGGGCTCCTACAATGAGCAGTTCTTC.

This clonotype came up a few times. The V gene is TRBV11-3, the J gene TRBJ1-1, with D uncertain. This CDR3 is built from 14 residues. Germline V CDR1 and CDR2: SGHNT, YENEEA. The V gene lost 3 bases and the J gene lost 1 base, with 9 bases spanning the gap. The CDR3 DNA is TGTGCCAGCAGCTTTTTTACCAGGAACACTGAAGCTTTCTTT. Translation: CASSFFTRNTEAFF.

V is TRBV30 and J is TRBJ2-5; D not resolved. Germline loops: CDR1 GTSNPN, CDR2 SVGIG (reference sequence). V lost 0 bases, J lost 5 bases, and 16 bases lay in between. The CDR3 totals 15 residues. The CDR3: CAWSVWTGRAETQYF. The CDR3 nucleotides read TGTGCCTGGAGTGTTTGGACGGGCCGGGCGGAGACCCAGTACTTC.

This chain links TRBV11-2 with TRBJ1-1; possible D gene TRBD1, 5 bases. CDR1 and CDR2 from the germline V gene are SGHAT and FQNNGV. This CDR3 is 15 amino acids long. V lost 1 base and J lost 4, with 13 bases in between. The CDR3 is CASSLVQAGRTEAFF. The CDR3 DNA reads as TGTGCCAGCAGCTTAGTTCAGGCAGGGCGCACTGAAGCTTTCTTT.

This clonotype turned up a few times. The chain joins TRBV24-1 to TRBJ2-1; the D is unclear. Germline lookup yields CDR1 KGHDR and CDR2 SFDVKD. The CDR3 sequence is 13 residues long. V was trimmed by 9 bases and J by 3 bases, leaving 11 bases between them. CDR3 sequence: CATAGRYYNEQFF. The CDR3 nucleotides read TGTGCCACCGCCGGACGCTACTACAATGAGCAGTTCTTC.

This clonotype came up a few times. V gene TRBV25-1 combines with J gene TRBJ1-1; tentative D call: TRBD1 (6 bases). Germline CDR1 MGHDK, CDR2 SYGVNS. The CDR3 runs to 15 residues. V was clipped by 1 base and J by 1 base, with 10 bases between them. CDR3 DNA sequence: TGTGCCAGCAGTGAATGGGAGACAGGGAACACTGAAGCTTTCTTT. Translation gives CASSEWETGNTEAFF.

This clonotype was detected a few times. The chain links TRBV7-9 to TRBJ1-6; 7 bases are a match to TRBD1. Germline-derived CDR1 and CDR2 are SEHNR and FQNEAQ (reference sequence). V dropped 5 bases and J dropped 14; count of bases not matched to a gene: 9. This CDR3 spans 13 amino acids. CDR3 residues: CASSGTVGLALHF. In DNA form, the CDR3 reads TGTGCCAGCAGCGGGACAGTGGGGCTGGCCCTCCACTTT.

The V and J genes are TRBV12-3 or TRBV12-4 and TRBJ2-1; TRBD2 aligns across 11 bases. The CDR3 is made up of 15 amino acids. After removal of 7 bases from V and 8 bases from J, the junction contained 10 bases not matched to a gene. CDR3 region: CASNELAGESHEQFF. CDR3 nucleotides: TGTGCCAGCAACGAACTAGCGGGAGAGAGCCATGAGCAGTTCTTC.

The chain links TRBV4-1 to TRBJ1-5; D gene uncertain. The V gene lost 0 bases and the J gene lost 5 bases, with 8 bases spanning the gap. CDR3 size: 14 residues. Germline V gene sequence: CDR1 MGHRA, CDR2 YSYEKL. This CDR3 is CASSQDRGDQPQHF. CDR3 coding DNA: TGCGCCAGCAGCCAAGATCGGGGAGATCAGCCCCAGCATTTT.

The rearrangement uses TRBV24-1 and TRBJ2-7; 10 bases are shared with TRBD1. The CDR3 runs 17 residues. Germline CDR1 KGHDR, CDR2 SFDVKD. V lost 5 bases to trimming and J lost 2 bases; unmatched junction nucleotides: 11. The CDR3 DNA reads TGTGCCACCAGTGCCGGGACAGGGGACGCACGCACCTACGAGCAGTACTTC. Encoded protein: CATSAGTGDARTYEQYF.

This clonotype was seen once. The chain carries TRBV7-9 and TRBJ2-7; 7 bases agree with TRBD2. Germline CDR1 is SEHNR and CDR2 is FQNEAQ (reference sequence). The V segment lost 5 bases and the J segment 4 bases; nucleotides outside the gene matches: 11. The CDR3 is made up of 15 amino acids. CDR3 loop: CASSPGEGPRYEQYF. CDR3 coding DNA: TGTGCCAGCAGCCCCGGGGAGGGGCCTAGGTACGAGCAGTACTTC.

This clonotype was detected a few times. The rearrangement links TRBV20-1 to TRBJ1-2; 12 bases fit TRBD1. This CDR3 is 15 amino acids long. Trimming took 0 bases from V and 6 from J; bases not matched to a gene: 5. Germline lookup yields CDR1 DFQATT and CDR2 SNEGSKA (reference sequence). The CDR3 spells CSARETGTGGNGYTF. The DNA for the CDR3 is TGCAGTGCTAGAGAAACCGGGACAGGGGGCAATGGCTACACCTTC.

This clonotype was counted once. CDR3 sequence reads: CASSLSTWGGQDTQYF. The CDR3 nucleotides read TGTGCCAGCAGCTTATCGACGTGGGGGGGGCAAGATACGCAGTATTTT. The chain is built from TRBV7-6 and TRBJ2-3, with a tentative D call TRBD2 (7 bases). The germline gives CDR1 SGHVS, CDR2 FNYEAQ. V was trimmed by 2 bases and J by 5 bases, leaving 17 bases between them. The CDR3 has 16 amino acids.